This entry is about one TCR beta chain. Germline V lookup: CDR1 MDHEN, CDR2 SYDVKM. Deletions cut 4 bases from V and 3 bases from J, with 13 bases between. CDR3 size: 14 residues. This sample is drawn from a study of shared clonotypes between healthy human individuals. TCRdb's copy holds only in-frame clones and misses some; the assay was immunoSEQ multiplex PCR. In the table there are about 510,000 clones, about four fifths of which are singletons. The source is a woman in her thirties or forties in good health. Some clones in this sample may be carry-over from other donors' samples. Input material: PBMCs. This sequence joins TRBV28 and TRBJ2-7, with D uncertain. The CDR3 loop reads CASSSATFGYEQYF. The CDR3, as DNA: TGTGCCAGCAGTTCAGCGACCTTTGGCTACGAGCAGTACTTC. Based on the CDR3 plus reference TRBV28 and TRBJ2-7, the full variable domain is DVKVTQSSRYLVKRTGEKVFLECVQDMDHENMFWYRQDPGLGLRLIYFSYDVKMKEKGDIPEGYSVSREKKERFSLILESASTNQTSMYLCASSSATFGYEQYFGPGTRLTVT.